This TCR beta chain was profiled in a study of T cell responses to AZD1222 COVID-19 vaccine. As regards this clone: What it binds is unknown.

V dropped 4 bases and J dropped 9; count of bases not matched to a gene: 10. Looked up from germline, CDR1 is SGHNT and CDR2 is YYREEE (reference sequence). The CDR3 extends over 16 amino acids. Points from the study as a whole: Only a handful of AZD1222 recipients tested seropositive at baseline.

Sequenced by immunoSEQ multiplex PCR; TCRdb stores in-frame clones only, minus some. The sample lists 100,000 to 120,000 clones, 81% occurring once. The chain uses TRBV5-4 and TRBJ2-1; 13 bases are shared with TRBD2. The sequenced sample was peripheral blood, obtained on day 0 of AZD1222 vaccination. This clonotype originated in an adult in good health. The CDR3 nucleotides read TGTGCCAGCAGCCGGGGGGGGACTAGCGGGACCACTGAGCAGTTCTTC. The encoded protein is CASSRGGTSGTTEQFF.